One sample yielded the 19 T cell receptor beta chains listed below, sequenced in a study of CD8+CD57+ T cells in acquired aplastic anemia. All sequencing subjects had displayed CD8+CD57+ cell expansion on flow cytometry. Genomic DNA constituted the template upon which TCR beta VDJ and CDR3 profiling was performed. TCRdb fed the reads into MiXCR, producing one record per CDR3 protein. The table includes 270,000 or so distinct CDR3 sequences, approximately 82% detected once. What was sequenced was sorted CD4+, CD8+, or CD8+CD57+ T cells (not recorded which) from PBMCs. All receptors come from a human donor with aplastic anemia.

This chain joins TRBV7-9 and TRBJ1-1; D is undetermined. Looked up from germline, CDR1 is SEHNR and CDR2 is FQNEAQ (reference sequence). The CDR3 covers 15 residues. V lost 5 bases and J 14 bases, leaving 27 bases between the germline ends. CDR3 coding DNA: TGTGCCAGCAGCCCCAGCACATCACCCTACACTGAACAGTTCTTT. This encodes CASSPSTSPYTEQFF.

The chain is built from TRBV5-6 and TRBJ2-7; D remains unclear. Germline-derived CDR1 and CDR2 are SGHDT and YYEEEE. Trimming stripped 0 bases from V and 3 bases from J, with 13 bases between. The CDR3 length is 15 residues. The CDR3 spells CASSLVEALLYEQYF. CDR3 coding DNA: TGTGCCAGCAGCTTGGTAGAGGCCCTACTCTACGAGCAGTACTTC.

V and J are TRBV25-1 and TRBJ2-7; D gene uncertain. Trimming left V 6 bases short and J 3 bases short, with 15 bases between. This CDR3 spans 14 amino acids. In germline, CDR1 is MGHDK, CDR2 SYGVNS. CDR3 DNA: TGTGCCAGCAGCTTCTTTAACAAGCACTACGAGCAGTACTTC. Translated: CASSFFNKHYEQYF.

With respect to this clonotype: It is likely a read error, because the conserved phenylalanine at the end of the CDR3 is missing. V gene TRBV7-9 combines with J gene TRBJ2-1; the D is unclear. Germline CDR1 is SEHNR and CDR2 is FQNEAQ (reference sequence). This CDR3 contains 13 residues. V was trimmed by 5 bases and J by 8 bases, leaving 13 bases between them. CDR3 region: CASSDEGIDEQFY. The CDR3 nucleotides read TGTGCCAGCAGCGATGAAGGGATCGATGAGCAGTTCTAC.

The chain carries TRBV7-8 and TRBJ2-7; 10 bases agree with TRBD1. Per the germline V gene, CDR1 is SGHVS and CDR2 is FQNEAQ. With V trimmed by 3 bases and J by 3 bases, 14 bases remained unmatched. CDR3 length equals 18 residues. The CDR3 DNA is TGTGCCAGCAGCTTGACAGGGGGCGCCAACGCTGGCTACTACGAGCAGTACGTC. This gives the protein CASSLTGGANAGYYEQYV.

V is TRBV7-9 and J is TRBJ2-7; 7 nucleotides agree with TRBD1. Per germline, CDR1 SEHNR and CDR2 FQNEAQ (reference sequence). Losses at the gene ends were 3 bases for V and 0 bases for J; bases not matched to a gene: 5. The CDR3 consists of 15 residues. The CDR3 is CASSFLGQNSYEQYF. In DNA form, the CDR3 reads TGTGCCAGCAGCTTTTTGGGACAGAACTCCTACGAGCAGTACTTC.

The V call is TRBV2, the J call TRBJ1-4, with 9 nucleotides matching TRBD1. This CDR3 has 14 residues. Germline loops: CDR1 SNHLY, CDR2 FYNNEI. Trimming removed 6 bases from V and 7 bases from J; junction bases left unmatched: 6. The CDR3 region is CASRPGTGSEKLFF. The CDR3 DNA sequence: TGTGCCAGCAGACCCGGGACAGGGTCTGAAAAACTGTTTTTT.

This chain joins TRBV7-8 and TRBJ2-7, with D possibly being TRBD1 (5 bases). The CDR3 loop spans 18 amino acids. Germline V gene data show CDR1 as SGHVS and CDR2 as FQNEAQ. V was pared by 7 bases and J by 1 base, with 26 bases between. The CDR3 is CASTLQPDATALSYEQYV. The CDR3, as DNA: TGTGCCAGCACCCTACAGCCAGACGCGACAGCCCTTTCCTACGAGCAGTACGTC.

The chain combines TRBV7-2 with TRBJ2-2; tentatively, D is TRBD1 (5 bases). The CDR3 consists of 15 residues. V dropped 0 bases and J dropped 11 bases, with 16 bases sitting between them. The germline V gene has CDR1 SGHTA and CDR2 FQGNSA. The CDR3 region is CASSLAVPGANELFF. The CDR3, as DNA: TGTGCCAGCAGCTTAGCGGTGCCTGGGGCCAACGAGCTGTTTTTT.

Notes on this clonotype: The junction shows a germline mismatch at one end, possibly a read error. The chain has TRBV7-8 and TRBJ2-1; D might be TRBD1 or TRBD2, each matching 5 bases. CDR3 size: 14 residues. The germline V gene encodes CDR1 SGHVS and CDR2 FQNEAQ. This chain's CDR3 is CASSLTRVRGEKLF. In DNA form, the CDR3 reads TGTGCCAGCAGCTTAACGAGGGTAAGGGGTGAAAAACTGTTC.

The V call is TRBV20-1, the J call TRBJ2-7; perhaps TRBD1 as D (5 bases). Per germline, CDR1 DFQATT and CDR2 SNEGSKA (reference sequence). V shed 0 bases and J shed 3 bases, with 12 bases lying between them. This CDR3 has 14 amino acids. The chain's CDR3 is CSARDPAGNYEQYF. In DNA, the CDR3 is TGCAGTGCTAGAGACCCGGCAGGGAACTACGAGCAGTACTTC.

In the case of this clonotype: The CDR3 does not close with the conserved phenylalanine or tryptophan, likely indicating a read error. The limits of the CDR3 on the DNA are not certain, so only TCRdb's listed CDR3 is given. CDR3 residues: CASSHDIAADYTL. This chain connects TRBV9 to TRBJ1-2. Per germline, CDR1 SGDLS and CDR2 YYNGEE. The CDR3 has 13 amino acids, counting both end residues.

This rearrangement joins TRBV15 to TRBJ2-1; TRBD1 or TRBD2 may be the D gene (5 bases each). The CDR3 sequence is 15 residues long. The germline CDR1 and CDR2 sequences are LNHNV and YYDKDF (reference sequence). The V and J ends lost 1 base and 1 base respectively, with 8 bases between them. Here the CDR3 reads CATSRGGASYNEQFF. Written as DNA, the CDR3 is TGTGCCACCAGCAGAGGAGGGGCTTCCTACAATGAGCAGTTCTTC.

V usage is TRBV5-6 and J usage is TRBJ1-1, with TRBD1 matching 9 bases. Unmatched junction bases numbered 5, after V lost 4 bases and J lost 4 bases. The CDR3 totals 14 residues. Germline CDR1 and CDR2: SGHDT and YYEEEE. CDR3 coding DNA: TGTGCCAGCAGCCGCGGGACAGGGACCACTGAAGCTTTCTTT. Translating gives CASSRGTGTTEAFF.

Note on this clonotype: A read error may account for a junction end that differs from germline. The chain employs TRBV6-1 and TRBJ2-1; maybe TRBD2 (5 bases). The CDR3 is 13 residues long. CDR1 is MNHNS and CDR2 is SASEGT in the germline V gene. CDR3 in amino acids: CASGESDYHKQFF. CDR3 in DNA: TGTGCCAGCGGTGAATCCGACTACCATAAGCAGTTTTTC.

This chain links TRBV12-3 or TRBV12-4 with TRBJ2-3; 10 bases fit TRBD1. The CDR3 is 16 residues long. V shed 3 bases and J 2 bases; nucleotides not matched to a gene: 5. The DNA for the CDR3 is TGTGCCAGCAGTTTCGGGACAGGGGATCACACAGATACGCAGTATTTT. It yields the protein CASSFGTGDHTDTQYF.

The rearrangement links TRBV4-3 to TRBJ1-1; tentatively, D is TRBD1 (6 bases). This CDR3 is 16 amino acids long. Between the trimmed V and J ends, which lost 3 bases and 1 base, there was a span of 15 bases. The germline gives CDR1 LGHNA, CDR2 YSLEER. CDR3 protein: CASSHNPGGPNTEAFF. For the CDR3, the DNA is TGCGCCAGCAGCCACAATCCCGGGGGGCCGAACACTGAAGCTTTCTTT.

The CDR3 is CASSSVAGGLDKYF. The CDR3 DNA follows: TGTGCCAGCAGTTCAGTAGCAGGGGGGCTTGATAAGTATTTT. This sequence joins TRBV7-2 and TRBJ2-3; D is possibly TRBD1 (7 bases). The length of the CDR3 is 14 residues. Germline V gene sequence: CDR1 SGHTA, CDR2 FQGNSA. V was clipped by 6 bases and J by 13 bases, with 23 bases between them.

The rearrangement joins TRBV20-1 to TRBJ1-1; D is unclear. The V gene's germline CDR1 is DFQATT and CDR2 SNEGSKA (reference sequence). Trimming pared 3 bases from V and 3 bases from J, leaving 5 bases between. This CDR3 is 11 amino acids long. The CDR3 DNA is TGCAGTGCTAGGGATTACACTGAAGCTTTCTTT. Its translation is CSARDYTEAFF.